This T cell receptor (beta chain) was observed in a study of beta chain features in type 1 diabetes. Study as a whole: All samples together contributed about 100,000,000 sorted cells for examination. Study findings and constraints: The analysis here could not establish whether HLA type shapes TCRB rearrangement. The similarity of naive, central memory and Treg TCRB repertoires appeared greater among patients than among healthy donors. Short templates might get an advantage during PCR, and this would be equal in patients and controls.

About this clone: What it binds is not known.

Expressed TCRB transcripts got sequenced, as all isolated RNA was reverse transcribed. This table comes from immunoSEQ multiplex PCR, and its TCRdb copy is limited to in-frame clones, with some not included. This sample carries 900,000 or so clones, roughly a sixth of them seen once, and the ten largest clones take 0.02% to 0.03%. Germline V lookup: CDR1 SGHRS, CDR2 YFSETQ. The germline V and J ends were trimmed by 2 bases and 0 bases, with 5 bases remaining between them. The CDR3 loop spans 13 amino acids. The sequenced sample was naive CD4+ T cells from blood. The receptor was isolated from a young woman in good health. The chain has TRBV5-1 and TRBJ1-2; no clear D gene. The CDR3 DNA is TGCGCCAGCAGCTTCGGAACTAACTATGGCTACACCTTC. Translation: CASSFGTNYGYTF.